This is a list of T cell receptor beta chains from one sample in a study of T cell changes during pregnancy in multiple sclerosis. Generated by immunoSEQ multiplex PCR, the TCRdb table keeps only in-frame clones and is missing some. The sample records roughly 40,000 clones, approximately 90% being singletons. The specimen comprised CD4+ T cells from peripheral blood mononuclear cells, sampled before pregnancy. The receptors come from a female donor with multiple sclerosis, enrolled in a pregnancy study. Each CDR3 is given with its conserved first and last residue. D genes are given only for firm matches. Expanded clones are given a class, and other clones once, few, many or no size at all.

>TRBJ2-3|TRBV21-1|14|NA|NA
CASSKVIRKDTQYF
TGTGCCAGCAGCAAAGTGATTAGAAAAGATACGCAGTATTTT
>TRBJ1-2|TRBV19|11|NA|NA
CASMSGYGYTF
TGTGCCAGTATGTCGGGGTACGGCTACACCTTC
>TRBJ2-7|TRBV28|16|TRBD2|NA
CASEGLAGGPSYEQYF
TGTGCCAGCGAGGGACTAGCGGGAGGGCCCTCCTACGAGCAGTACTTC
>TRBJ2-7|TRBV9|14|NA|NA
CASSVGGLSYEQYF
TGTGCCAGCAGCGTAGGCGGCCTCTCCTACGAGCAGTACTTC
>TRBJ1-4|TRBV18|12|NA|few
CASSHYNEKLFF
TGTGCCAGCTCACACTACAATGAAAAACTGTTTTTT
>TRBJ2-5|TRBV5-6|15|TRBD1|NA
CASSSPGQTQETQYF
TGTGCCAGCAGCTCACCGGGACAGACCCAAGAGACCCAGTACTTC
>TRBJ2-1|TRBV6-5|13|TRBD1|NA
CASSSDRGPRQFF
TGTGCCAGCAGTTCGGACAGGGGGCCTCGGCAGTTCTTC
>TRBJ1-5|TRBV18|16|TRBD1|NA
CASSPLGQGGYQPQHF
TGTGCCAGCTCACCACTGGGACAGGGAGGCTATCAGCCCCAGCATTTT
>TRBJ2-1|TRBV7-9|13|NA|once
CASSLGSYNEQFF
TGTGCCAGCAGCTTAGGCAGTTACAATGAGCAGTTCTTC
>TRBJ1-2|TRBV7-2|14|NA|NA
CASSLNRGEYGYTF
TGTGCCAGCAGCTTAAACCGAGGCGAGTATGGCTACACCTTC
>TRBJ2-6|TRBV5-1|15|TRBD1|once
CASSLTGTGMKLETF
TGCGCCAGCAGCCTAACCGGGACAGGAATGAAATTGGAGACTTTC
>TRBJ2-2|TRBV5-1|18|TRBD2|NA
CASSLRVSGRTNTGELFF
TGCGCCAGCAGCTTGCGCGTTAGCGGGAGGACCAACACCGGGGAGCTGTTTTTT
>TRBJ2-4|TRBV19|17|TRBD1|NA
CASSKGDRGLAKNIQYF
TGTGCCAGTAGTAAGGGGGACAGGGGATTAGCCAAAAACATTCAGTACTTC
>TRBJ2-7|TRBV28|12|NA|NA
CASSLTKYEQYF
TGTGCCAGCAGTTTAACTAAGTACGAGCAGTACTTC
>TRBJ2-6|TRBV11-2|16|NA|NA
CASSLDGGPGANVLTF
TGTGCCAGCAGCTTGGACGGGGGGCCTGGGGCCAACGTCCTGACTTTC
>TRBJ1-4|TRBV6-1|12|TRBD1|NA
CGTGQLNEKLFF
TGTGGAACGGGACAGCTTAATGAAAAACTGTTTTTT
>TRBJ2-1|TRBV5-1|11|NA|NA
CASRLYNEQFF
TGCGCCAGCAGGTTATACAATGAGCAGTTCTTC
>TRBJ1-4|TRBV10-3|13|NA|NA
CAISEQEYEKLFF
TGTGCCATCAGTGAACAGGAGTATGAAAAACTGTTTTTT
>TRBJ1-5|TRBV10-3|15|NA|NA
CATDNGGMGDQPQHF
TGTGCCACCGATAACGGGGGGATGGGGGATCAGCCCCAGCATTTT
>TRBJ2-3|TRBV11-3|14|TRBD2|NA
CASSLGRGTDTQYF
TGTGCCAGCAGCCTTGGGAGGGGCACAGATACGCAGTATTTT
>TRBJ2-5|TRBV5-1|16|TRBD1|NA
CASSLGIRDREDEQYF
TGCGCCAGCAGCTTGGGGATTCGGGACAGGGAGGATGAGCAGTACTTC
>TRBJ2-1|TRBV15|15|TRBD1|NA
CATSMGQGSYNEQFF
TGTGCCACCAGCATGGGACAGGGCTCCTACAATGAGCAGTTCTTC
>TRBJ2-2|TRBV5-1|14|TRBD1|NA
CASTRDRNTGELFF
TGCGCCAGCACCAGGGACAGAAACACCGGGGAGCTGTTTTTT
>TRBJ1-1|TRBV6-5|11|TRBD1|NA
CASSPGQGTFF
TGTGCCAGCAGTCCGGGACAGGGGACTTTTTTT
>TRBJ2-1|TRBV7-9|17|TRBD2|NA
CASSRAWREGQDNEQFF
TGTGCCAGCAGCCGGGCTTGGCGGGAGGGCCAGGACAATGAGCAGTTCTTC
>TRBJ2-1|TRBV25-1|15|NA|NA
CASSELQRAYNEQFF
TGTGCCAGCAGTGAATTACAGCGGGCTTACAATGAGCAGTTCTTC
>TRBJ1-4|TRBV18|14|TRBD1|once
CASTTGRLNEKLFF
TGTGCCAGCACGACAGGGCGGCTTAATGAAAAACTGTTTTTT
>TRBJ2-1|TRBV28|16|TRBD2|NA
CASSSPTSGKNNEQFF
TGTGCCAGCAGTTCTCCGACTAGCGGGAAAAACAATGAGCAGTTCTTC
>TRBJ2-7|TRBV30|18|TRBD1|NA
CAWSPPGSGTGHKFEQYF
TGTGCCTGGAGTCCCCCGGGTTCCGGGACAGGGCATAAATTCGAGCAGTACTTC
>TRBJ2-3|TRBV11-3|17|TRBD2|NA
CASSLGTSFPETDTQYF
TGTGCCAGCAGCTTAGGGACTAGCTTCCCCGAGACAGATACGCAGTATTTT
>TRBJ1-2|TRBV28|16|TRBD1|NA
CASKDRGREVGYGYTF
TGTGCCAGCAAAGACAGGGGGCGCGAGGTGGGCTATGGCTACACCTTC
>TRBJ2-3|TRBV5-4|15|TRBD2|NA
CASSSGTSGTGTQYF
TGTGCCAGCAGCTCCGGGACTAGCGGGACGGGTACGCAGTATTTT
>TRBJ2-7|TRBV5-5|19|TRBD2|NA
CASSRDLAGVYQNSYEQYF
TGTGCCAGCAGCCGGGACTTAGCGGGAGTATATCAAAACTCCTACGAGCAGTACTTC
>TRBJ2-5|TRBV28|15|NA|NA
CASSLPGSFQETQYF
TGTGCCAGCAGTCTTCCCGGGAGTTTCCAAGAGACCCAGTACTTC